The T cell receptor beta chain described here comes from a study of blood T cells in healthy people across ages. This CDR3 has 12 residues. CDR1 and CDR2 (germline): LGHDT, YNNKEL (reference sequence). Per sample, a minimum of 6 million PBMCs were isolated. The authors ran a second PCR of 7 to 11 cycles using a sample-barcoded 5' primer and a J-beta primer mix. Paired-end reads containing CDR3 totaled no fewer than 2.5 million for each sample. A single record per CDR3 protein comes from TCRdb applying MiXCR to the 5' RACE reads. The profile shows over a million distinct CDR3 sequences, 20% to 25% of them singletons. These records were also assigned to another study, of T cells of mothers and their children. That study reports: All extracted RNA went into cDNA synthesis, roughly 1.5 ug per 15 ul. Added by the second PCR's M1S primer were sample barcodes and 2-4 random nucleotides.

This clonotype was obtained from a girl aged 2-10 years in good health. The chain uses TRBV3-1 and TRBJ2-5; tentatively, D is TRBD2 (6 bases). The J call may be wrong; the DNA end is better matched by TRBJ2-7. What was sequenced was blood. This CDR3 is CASSHGGSEQYF. CDR3 bases: TGTGCCAGCAGCCACGGAGGGTCCGAGCAGTACTTC.